A single sample gave rise to the 2 T cell receptor beta chains below, sequenced in a study of T-cell reconstitution after alpha-beta-depleted transplantation in children. As it was prepared, the TCRbeta library received unique molecular identifiers. TCRdb fed the PCR reads into MiXCR, producing one record per CDR3 protein. The repertoire holds under 300,000 distinct CDR3 sequences, 7.5% to 10% seen once, with less than 6% in the top ten. The specimen was PBMCs from the stem cell graft donor, collected from the stem cell graft. These TCRs come from a human donor who donated a stem cell graft to a child with SCID.

This clonotype came up many times. This chain uses TRBV5-1 with TRBJ1-5; D gene unclear. CDR1 and CDR2 (germline): SGHRS, YFSETQ. There are 15 residues in the CDR3. The germline V and J ends were trimmed by 0 bases and 0 bases, with 7 bases remaining between them. Here the CDR3 DNA reads TGCGCCAGCAGCTTGGAGGGCGATAGCAATCAGCCCCAGCATTTT. It is translated as CASSLEGDSNQPQHF.

The chain is built from TRBV5-4 and TRBJ2-3; the match to TRBD2 covers 11 bases. After removal of 4 bases from V and 6 bases from J, the junction contained 4 bases not matched to a gene. The CDR3 sequence is 14 residues long. CDR1 is SGHNT and CDR2 is YYREEE in the germline V gene (reference sequence). The DNA of the CDR3 is TGTGCCAGCAGCCCCAGGACTAGCGGGGATACGCAGTATTTT. It codes for CASSPRTSGDTQYF.